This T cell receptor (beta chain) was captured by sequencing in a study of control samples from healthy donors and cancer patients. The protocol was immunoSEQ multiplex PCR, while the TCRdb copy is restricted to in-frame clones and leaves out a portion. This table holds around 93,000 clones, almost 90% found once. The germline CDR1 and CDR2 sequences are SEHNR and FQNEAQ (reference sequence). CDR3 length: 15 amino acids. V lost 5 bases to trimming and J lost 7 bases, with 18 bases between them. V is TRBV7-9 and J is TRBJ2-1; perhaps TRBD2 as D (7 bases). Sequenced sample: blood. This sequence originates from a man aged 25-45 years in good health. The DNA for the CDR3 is TGTGCCAGCAGCCGCGTCCGGGGGAGGGGGAATGAGCAGTTCTTC. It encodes CASSRVRGRGNEQFF. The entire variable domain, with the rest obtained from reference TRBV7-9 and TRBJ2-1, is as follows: DTGVSQNPRHKITKRGQNVTFRCDPISEHNRLYWYRQTLGQGPEFLTYFQNEAQLEKSRLLSDRFSAERPKGSFSTLEIQRTEQGDSAMYLCASSRVRGRGNEQFFGPGTRLTVL.